A single TCR beta chain is shown here with its context. Antigen unknown. Generated by immunoSEQ multiplex PCR, the TCRdb table keeps only in-frame clones and is missing some. The sample records more than 500,000 clones, around 95% being singletons. The donors, healthy adults who were HIV-negative, had experienced no recent acute infections or vaccinations. This entry comes from a study of shared clonotypes between healthy human individuals. Study-level points and caveats: Richness estimates generally favored naive over memory subsets.

This receptor was obtained from a woman aged 25 to 39 in good health. The specimen was naive CD4+ T cells sorted from blood. As to subset: CD45RA+ positively selected.

The chain's CDR3 is CASRNHRGYQPQHF. CDR3 DNA: TGTGCCAGCAGAAACCACAGGGGTTATCAGCCCCAGCATTTT. The V and J genes are TRBV6-6 and TRBJ1-5, with TRBD1 identical over 7 bases. Germline V lookup: CDR1 MNHNY, CDR2 SVGAGI (reference sequence). V dropped 6 bases and J dropped 5; count of bases not matched to a gene: 7. This CDR3 spans 14 amino acids.